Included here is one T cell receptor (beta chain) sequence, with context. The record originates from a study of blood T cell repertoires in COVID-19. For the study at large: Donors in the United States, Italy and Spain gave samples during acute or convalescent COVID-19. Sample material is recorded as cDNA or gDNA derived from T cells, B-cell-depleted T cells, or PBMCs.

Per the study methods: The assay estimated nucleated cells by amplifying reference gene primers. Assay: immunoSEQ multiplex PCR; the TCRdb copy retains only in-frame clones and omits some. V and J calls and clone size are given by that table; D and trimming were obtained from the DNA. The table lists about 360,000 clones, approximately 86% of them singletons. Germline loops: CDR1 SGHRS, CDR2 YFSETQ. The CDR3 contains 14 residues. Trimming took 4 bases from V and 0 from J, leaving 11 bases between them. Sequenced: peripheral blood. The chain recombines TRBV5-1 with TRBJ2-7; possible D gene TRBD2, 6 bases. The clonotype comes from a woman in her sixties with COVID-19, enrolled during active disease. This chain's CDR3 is CASSRSGGSYEQYF. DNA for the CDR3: TGCGCCAGCAGCAGATCCGGGGGCTCCTACGAGCAGTACTTC. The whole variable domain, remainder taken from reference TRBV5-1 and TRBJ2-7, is KAGVTQTPRYLIKTRGQQVTLSCSPISGHRSVSWYQQTPGQGLQFLFEYFSETQRNKGNFPGRFSGRQFSNSRSEMNVSTLELGDSALYLCASSRSGGSYEQYFGPGTRLTVT.